The 27 T cell receptor beta chains in this list originate from one sample, sequenced in a study of blood T cell repertoires in COVID-19. The protocol was immunoSEQ multiplex PCR, while the TCRdb copy is restricted to in-frame clones and leaves out a portion. In the table there are about 140,000 clones, more than 60% of which are singletons. The sample taken for sequencing was peripheral blood. These receptors came from an older man with acute or convalescent COVID-19.

The V call is TRBV7-2, the J call TRBJ1-1; D might be TRBD1 (5 bases). In germline, CDR1 is SGHTA, CDR2 FQGNSA. The CDR3 is made up of 13 amino acids. The germline V and J ends were trimmed by 5 bases and 5 bases, with 12 bases remaining between them. CDR3 region: CASSTRGGTEAFF. In DNA, the CDR3 is TGTGCCAGCAGCACCCGTGGGGGGACTGAAGCTTTCTTT.

The chain carries TRBV18 and TRBJ2-5; TRBD2 might be the D (6 bases). This CDR3 contains 13 residues. Trimming took off 5 bases at V and 0 bases at J, with 7 bases between the two ends. Germline CDR1 and CDR2: KGHSH and LQKENI. The CDR3 region has the DNA TGTGCCAGCTCAGGGGGGTACCAAGAGACCCAGTACTTC. It yields the protein CASSGGYQETQYF. Supplemented by reference TRBV18 and TRBJ2-5, the full variable domain reads NAGVMQNPRHLVRRRGQEARLRCSPMKGHSHVYWYRQLPEEGLKFMVYLQKENIIDESGMPKERFSAEFPKEGPSILRIQQVVRGDSAAYFCASSGGYQETQYFGPGTRLLVL.

This clone was recorded a few times. V and J are TRBV19 and TRBJ1-2; TRBD1 might be the D (6 bases). This CDR3 contains 13 residues. The V gene's germline CDR1 is LNHDA and CDR2 SQIVND (reference sequence). Trimming took off 2 bases at V and 6 bases at J, with 10 bases between the two ends. CDR3 sequence: CASSIQGWNGYTF. The CDR3 nucleotides are TGTGCCAGTAGTATACAGGGGTGGAATGGCTACACCTTC. Complete variable domain (other parts from reference TRBV19 and TRBJ1-2): DGGITQSPKYLFRKEGQNVTLSCEQNLNHDAMYWYRQDPGQGLRLIYYSQIVNDFQKGDIAEGYSVSREKKESFPLTVTSAQKNPTAFYLCASSIQGWNGYTFGSGTRLTVV.

V gene TRBV2 combines with J gene TRBJ1-2, with TRBD1 matching 7 bases. Germline assignment: CDR1 SNHLY and CDR2 FYNNEI. The V gene end was trimmed by 5 bases and the J gene end by 7 bases; junction bases not matched to a gene: 16. The CDR3 runs 16 residues. The DNA of the CDR3 is TGTGCCAGCAGTTACTTTGGGGGACAGAAAACTACTGGCTACACCTTC. Protein: CASSYFGGQKTTGYTF.

V and J are TRBV5-1 and TRBJ1-2; D perhaps matches TRBD1 (6 bases). Germline V CDR1 and CDR2: SGHRS, YFSETQ. V dropped 0 bases and J dropped 4 bases, with 10 bases sitting between them. The CDR3 is made up of 14 amino acids. The CDR3 sequence: CASSLGQGRYGYTF. CDR3 DNA sequence: TGCGCCAGCAGCTTGGGGCAGGGGCGCTATGGCTACACCTTC.

The genes are TRBV28 and TRBJ2-3, with D possibly TRBD1 on 5 matching bases. Germline CDR1 reads MDHEN; CDR2 reads SYDVKM. The CDR3 is made up of 14 amino acids. V lost 5 bases, J lost 2 bases, and 11 bases lay in between. CDR3 bases: TGTGCCAGCAGTAAGACAGACTCCACAGATACGCAGTATTTT. As protein: CASSKTDSTDTQYF.

V is TRBV5-1 and J is TRBJ2-3; 8 bases agree with TRBD1. The length of the CDR3 is 16 residues. The trim removed 4 bases at V and 0 bases at J, leaving 7 bases unmatched. In germline, CDR1 is SGHRS, CDR2 YFSETQ. The CDR3 coding sequence is TGCGCCAGCAGCACGGGACAGGATACTAGCACAGATACGCAGTATTTT. Its translation: CASSTGQDTSTDTQYF.

The CDR3 DNA reads as TGTGCCAGCAGCTTAGTCGGCGGGGGGGCCTGGGAGACCCAGTACTTC. Residues: CASSLVGGGAWETQYF. This chain links TRBV11-1 with TRBJ2-5; 9 positions match TRBD2. The ends lost 1 base at V and 5 bases at J; junction bases unmatched: 8. The germline gives CDR1 SGHAT, CDR2 FQDESV (reference sequence). The CDR3 has 16 residues. The full variable domain, rest sourced from reference TRBV11-1 and TRBJ2-5, is EAEVAQSPRYKITEKSQAVAFWCDPISGHATLYWYRQILGQGPELLVQFQDESVVDDSQLPKDRFSAERLKGVDSTLKIQPAELGDSAMYLCASSLVGGGAWETQYFGPGTRLLVL.

The chain carries TRBV9 and TRBJ1-2; unclear D gene. Germline V lookup: CDR1 SGDLS, CDR2 YYNGEE. The CDR3 consists of 16 residues. Between the trimmed V and J ends, which lost 2 bases and 7 bases, there was a span of 21 bases. CDR3 sequence: CASSVPAVGVLGGYTF. DNA for the CDR3: TGTGCCAGCAGCGTTCCCGCTGTTGGAGTCCTGGGTGGCTACACCTTC.

The genes are TRBV19 and TRBJ1-1; D is ambiguous. The germline V and J ends were trimmed by 2 bases and 0 bases, with 4 bases remaining between them. The germline V gene has CDR1 LNHDA and CDR2 SQIVND (reference sequence). CDR3 length: 13 amino acids. DNA for the CDR3: TGTGCCAGTAGTATACAGTTGAACACTGAAGCTTTCTTT. Translated: CASSIQLNTEAFF.

The chain has TRBV4-2 and TRBJ2-3; 9 bases are shared with TRBD2. Per the germline V gene, CDR1 is LGHNA and CDR2 is YNFKEQ. The CDR3 covers 20 residues. The junction had 13 bases not matched to a gene; V was cut back by 0 bases and J by 0 bases. CDR3 region: CASSQDTLGRGGTSTDTQYF. CDR3 bases: TGTGCCAGCAGCCAAGATACACTTGGGCGGGGGGGGACTAGCACAGATACGCAGTATTTT.

The genes are TRBV10-3 and TRBJ2-7; 14 bases agree with TRBD2. Germline CDR1 and CDR2: ENHRY and SYGVKD. There are 16 residues in the CDR3. J was trimmed by 5 bases and V by 0 bases; bases with no gene match: 3. This CDR3 is CAISESGGLAGDEQYF. The CDR3 DNA reads TGTGCCATCAGTGAGTCAGGGGGACTAGCGGGGGACGAGCAGTACTTC.

This clone showed up just a few times. The chain carries TRBV5-1 and TRBJ1-1; 9 bases fit TRBD1. J was trimmed by 2 bases and V by 4 bases; bases with no gene match: 3. Germline CDR1 reads SGHRS; CDR2 reads YFSETQ. This CDR3 comprises 14 residues. The CDR3 region has the DNA TGCGCCAGCAGCCCGGGACAGGGTAACACTGAAGCTTTCTTT. This encodes CASSPGQGNTEAFF.

The V and J genes are TRBV4-1 and TRBJ1-1; weak D call: TRBD1 (6 bases). Germline V CDR1 and CDR2: MGHRA, YSYEKL. V was trimmed by 6 bases and J by 4 bases, leaving 15 bases between them. This CDR3 contains 14 residues. The CDR3 nucleotides read TGCGCCAGCAGTCGGGGGGGGCTGGGCACTGAAGCTTTCTTT. This translates into CASSRGGLGTEAFF.

The chain joins TRBV9 to TRBJ2-3; 10 bases map to TRBD2. Germline values: CDR1 SGDLS, CDR2 YYNGEE. The V and J ends lost 3 bases and 3 bases, in that order; junction bases with no gene match: 1. This CDR3 contains 14 residues. This chain's CDR3 is CASSALAGTDTQYF. In DNA form, the CDR3 reads TGTGCCAGCAGCGCACTAGCGGGAACAGATACGCAGTATTTT.

This chain links TRBV7-3 with TRBJ2-2; possible D gene TRBD2, 6 bases. Germline lookup yields CDR1 SGHTA and CDR2 FQGTGA. This CDR3 has 16 residues. Trimming stripped 4 bases from V and 6 bases from J, with 18 bases between. The chain's CDR3 is CASSSRPGVLPGELFF. In DNA form, the CDR3 reads TGTGCCAGCAGCTCCCGGCCGGGGGTTTTACCCGGGGAGCTGTTTTTT.

The chain recombines TRBV4-2 with TRBJ2-7, with D tentatively TRBD2 (6 bases). Trimming stripped 0 bases from V and 1 base from J, with 13 bases between. The CDR3 is 16 residues long. Germline V lookup: CDR1 LGHNA, CDR2 YNFKEQ. The CDR3 sequence is CASSQDRAGRSYEQYF. The CDR3 nucleotides are TGTGCCAGCAGCCAAGATCGGGCAGGGAGGTCCTACGAGCAGTACTTC.

This clone was recorded once. J is TRBJ2-7 and V is TRBV7-2; D is perhaps TRBD2 (5 bases). Germline CDR1 reads SGHTA; CDR2 reads FQGNSA. CDR3 length equals 15 residues. The V end lost 1 base, the J end lost 2 bases, and 12 bases lay between the germline ends. The CDR3 is CASSLVPGLTYEQYF. The CDR3 region has the DNA TGTGCCAGCAGCTTAGTCCCAGGACTTACCTACGAGCAGTACTTC.

This clone has more than one count but fewer than ten. The V gene is TRBV5-4, the J gene TRBJ1-3, with D unclear. The CDR3 consists of 13 residues. CDR1 is SGHNT, CDR2 YYREEE, per germline (reference sequence). V was shortened by 2 bases and J by 3 bases, with 6 bases between the two germline ends. CDR3 sequence (DNA): TGTGCCAGCAGCTTTCGTTTTGGAAACACCATATATTTT. Translated: CASSFRFGNTIYF.

J is TRBJ1-3 and V is TRBV5-1, with 9 bases aligning to TRBD1. CDR1 and CDR2 (germline): SGHRS, YFSETQ. The CDR3 has 17 residues. The junction had 8 bases not matched to a gene; V was cut back by 0 bases and J by 4 bases. The chain's CDR3 is CASSLDGQGKRGNTIYF. Here the CDR3 DNA reads TGCGCCAGCAGCTTGGATGGACAGGGGAAGAGGGGAAACACCATATATTTT.

The J gene is TRBJ1-1, the V gene TRBV28; possibly TRBD1 for D (6 bases). Germline V gives CDR1 MDHEN, CDR2 SYDVKM. With 6 bases removed from V and 6 bases from J, the gap between germline ends came to 17 bases. The length of the CDR3 is 14 residues. The CDR3 loop reads CASRSGGGVAEAFF. DNA for the CDR3: TGTGCCAGCAGGTCGGGAGGGGGAGTTGCTGAAGCTTTCTTT.

The V and J genes are TRBV5-5 and TRBJ2-1, with a tentative D call TRBD1 (6 bases). V lost 5 bases and J 12 bases, leaving 18 bases between the germline ends. The germline gives CDR1 SGHKS, CDR2 YYEKEE (reference sequence). CDR3 length equals 13 residues. CDR3 in amino acids: CASSREGVQGQFF. CDR3 coding DNA: TGTGCCAGCAGTCGTGAGGGGGTACAAGGGCAGTTCTTC.

The V and J genes are TRBV11-2 and TRBJ2-1; 11 nucleotides agree with TRBD2. V trimming: 3 bases; J trimming: 10 bases; junction bases outside the gene matches: 8. Germline CDR1 and CDR2: SGHAT and FQNNGV. This CDR3 is 15 amino acids long. In DNA, the CDR3 is TGTGCCAGCAGCTTTATTAGCGGGGGGGCTGGAGAGCAGTTCTTC. Protein product: CASSFISGGAGEQFF.

This sequence joins TRBV5-1 and TRBJ1-5; D gene uncertain. Trimming cost V 1 base and J 7 bases, with 9 bases left between them. Germline V gene sequence: CDR1 SGHRS, CDR2 YFSETQ. The CDR3 covers 13 residues. The CDR3 DNA reads as TGCGCCAGCAGCTTGAGCGGTTCGCAGCCCCAGCATTTT. Protein product: CASSLSGSQPQHF.

The V gene is TRBV3-1 (or the pseudogene TRBV3-2), the J gene TRBJ2-3, with 8 bases identical to TRBD2. V gave up 3 bases and J gave up 6 bases; unmatched junction bases: 5. Germline V CDR1 and CDR2: LGHDT, YNNKEL (reference sequence). The length of the CDR3 is 14 residues. The CDR3 coding sequence is TGTGCCAGCAGCCAGACGCTAGCGGGTGATACGCAGTATTTT. Translation gives CASSQTLAGDTQYF.

The rearrangement links TRBV24-1 to TRBJ2-3, with D unclear. Trimming shortened V by 6 bases and J by 6 bases, and 6 bases separated the two germline ends. Germline V CDR1 and CDR2: KGHDR, SFDVKD. The CDR3 is 11 residues long. CDR3 nucleotide sequence: TGTGCCACCAGTCTCGGGGATACGCAGTATTTT. It is translated as CATSLGDTQYF.

V is TRBV7-3 and J is TRBJ2-2, with D tentatively TRBD1 (5 bases). V gave up 1 base and J gave up 6 bases, with 15 bases separating them. Germline-derived CDR1 and CDR2 are SGHTA and FQGTGA. This CDR3 spans 16 amino acids. CDR3 coding DNA: TGTGCCAGCAGCTTAAATGGGGCCGCGATGGCCGGGGAGCTGTTTTTT. This codes for CASSLNGAAMAGELFF.